This T cell receptor beta chain is from a study of regulatory T cells in long-lasting Graves disease (dated by TCRdb to 2020 to 2022). At the level of the whole study: Newly diagnosed Graves' disease patients had taken antithyroid drugs for less than 3 months. The study took place in China and was registered as a clinical trial. Peripheral blood TCR sequencing and RNA sequencing compared persistent Graves' disease patients with newly diagnosed Graves' disease patients. A total of about 33 samples underwent TCR sequencing, from some 13 patients with persistent Graves' disease and 20 or so patients with newly diagnosed Graves' disease. The paper as a whole reports these results and caveats: Persistent Graves' disease patients showed lower TCR Shannon entropy and fewer highly expanded clones than newly diagnosed patients, suggesting clonal expansion. Only peripheral blood was studied, because thyroid tissue, the primary lesion, was inaccessible. The small sample size was acknowledged by the authors as a limitation that may reduce accuracy. Persistent patients shared more public clonotypes among themselves (around 3,000) than newly diagnosed patients did (about 900). Sequencing and analysis were limited to the TCR beta chain.

This clonotype appeared a few times. Its binding antigen is unknown. No base quality values were provided; no much bigger clone lies one nucleotide off. The library was generated by multiplex PCR. Sequenced using an Illumina HiSeq 4000. To build TCR beta libraries, CDR3 regions were amplified by Arm-PCR using iRepertoire HTBI primers. Gel purification was performed on PCR products prior to sequencing. The paper's processing steps were these. A total of fewer than 65 TRBV and some 15 TRBJ segments were identified across samples and were used for gene usage analysis of CDR3 amino acid clonotypes. COPE and FqMerger were used to merge filtered high-quality paired reads into contigs. BLAST was used to align contigs to the IMGT TRBV, TRBD and TRBJ reference genes, and CDR3 was defined following IMGT. Clonotypes above 0.1% frequency were classified as highly expanded clones. Repertoire diversity was measured by Shannon entropy, and V-J evenness by the Gini coefficient. A clonotype was considered public if more than one individual shared it. Using fastp trimming at Q25 and MiXCR clonotype assembly, TCRdb reanalyzed the public sequencing data and kept in-frame beta chains. A single entry per CDR3 protein holds the most common genes and DNA from its merged rows. The authors' filters were not applied to this entry. The sample table shows about 450,000 distinct CDR3 sequences, and 15% to 20% are seen once. The ten top clones hold around a tenth of the sample.

Reading the label with the study, this specimen's time point is: newly diagnosed GD, antithyroid drugs for less than 3 months. For both TCR sequencing and RNA sequencing, RNA was extracted from PBMCs using TRIzol. Graves' disease was diagnosed according to American Thyroid Association guidelines. Patients were recruited from an endocrinology department in Xi'an, China. Each patient gave around 9.2 milliliters of peripheral blood, collected in an EDTA anticoagulant tube. PBMCs were isolated by Ficoll Paque Plus density gradient separation without further T cell sorting. An Agilent 2100 Bioanalyzer and agarose gel were used to check RNA quality, and a NanoDrop 2000 was used to measure RNA concentration. The same data also went into a second study, on T cells in Graves' hyperthyroidism and ophthalmopathy. As that second study puts it: Graves' hyperthyroidism was defined as stable when no progression to ophthalmopathy occurred over 18 months of follow-up. Hyperthyroidism patients were newly diagnosed, with disease duration under 2 months, and aged 18 to 65 years. The study excluded patients with uncontrolled infections, other autoimmune diseases, pregnancy or lactation. Clinical symptoms, serum thyroxine and TRAb, thyroid ultrasound, and orbital computed tomography formed the basis for the diagnoses. The TCR CDR3 was subjected to a first round of RT-PCR using the HTBI primer set and the Qiagen OneStep RT-PCR kit. Most expanded thyroid clonotypes (frequency above 0.001) were also detected in blood, suggesting blood repertoires may reflect thyroid immune responses. A model built on a 13 V-J signature distinguished ophthalmopathy from stable hyperthyroidism, reaching 85% to 90% sensitivity and under 84% specificity in cross-validation and 80%/75% in testing. In validation, the model predicted progression to ophthalmopathy a median of about 5.9 months before onset, with 70% to 71% sensitivity and about 72% specificity. To identify distinguishing TCR V-J signatures, a discovery cohort of some 100 patients was used, comprising 40 to 45 with Graves' ophthalmopathy and some 60 with stable Graves' hyperthyroidism. Prospective prediction of ophthalmopathy was tested in an independent validation cohort consisting of roughly 20 hyperthyroidism patients and around 17 patients who later progressed to ophthalmopathy. The 100 or so discovery patients were randomly split 7:3 into training and test sets. In more than 5 Graves' hyperthyroidism patients, the study also compared T-cell repertoires from thyroid tissue with T-cell repertoires from blood. After blood sampling, hyperthyroidism patients were treated with methimazole at a starting dose of 30 mg daily, and ophthalmopathy patients were treated with high-dose intravenous methylprednisolone. A second multiplex PCR round built the libraries, followed by size selection and purification. Libraries were sequenced paired-end with 100 bp reads on an Illumina HiSeq2000. SOAPnuke was used to process the raw data, with reads discarded if the reads contained adapters or uncalled bases, had a mean Phred below 15, or lacked an exact constant-primer or identifier match. High-quality paired reads were merged using COPE v1.2.5, and each unique nucleotide sequence was defined as a clonotype. Clonotypes were aligned to IMGT TRBV, TRBD and TRBJ reference segments using MiTCR v1.1. Only V-J combinations with frequency above 0.0001, covering 99.2% of repertoires, were analysed. The TCS score was defined as F50 (clonal expansion) divided by E x V (chaos), with BLOSUM62-based TCRdist calculated between CDR3 peptides within each V-J. Welch's t-statistics and random forest reduced approximately 520 V-J features to roughly 13, which were used in a naive Bayes classifier (R e1071). No statistical method was used to fix the sample size in advance, and group allocation was not hidden from the investigators. The paper describes TCR Vbeta CDR3 sequencing of fewer than 150 peripheral blood samples, made up of 43 ophthalmopathy patients, over 70 hyperthyroidism patients and roughly 17 progressor patients.

This TCR was recovered from a woman in her 30s with Graves disease. Donor details come from another sample of the same person, matched by shared clones. Sequences were derived from peripheral blood mononuclear cells (PBMCs), sampled at new diagnosis, from a patient treated with antithyroid drugs.

The CDR3 amino acid sequence is: CAALVPGTNNTGELFF. The base sequence is TGTGCCGCCTTAGTGCCTGGGACTAACAACACCGGGGAGCTGTTTTTT. The rearrangement joined TRBV7-3 to TRBJ2-2; TRBD2 aligns with 7 central bases. V lost 11 bases and J lost 2 bases, and the count of bases not matched to a germline gene is 14. Including the terminal cysteine and phenylalanine, the CDR3 comprises 16 residues. Only the CDR3 portion is preserved as DNA: 48 bases, with reading frame beginning at the first base. Looking up the germline V gene yields CDR1 SGHTA and CDR2 FQGTGA.